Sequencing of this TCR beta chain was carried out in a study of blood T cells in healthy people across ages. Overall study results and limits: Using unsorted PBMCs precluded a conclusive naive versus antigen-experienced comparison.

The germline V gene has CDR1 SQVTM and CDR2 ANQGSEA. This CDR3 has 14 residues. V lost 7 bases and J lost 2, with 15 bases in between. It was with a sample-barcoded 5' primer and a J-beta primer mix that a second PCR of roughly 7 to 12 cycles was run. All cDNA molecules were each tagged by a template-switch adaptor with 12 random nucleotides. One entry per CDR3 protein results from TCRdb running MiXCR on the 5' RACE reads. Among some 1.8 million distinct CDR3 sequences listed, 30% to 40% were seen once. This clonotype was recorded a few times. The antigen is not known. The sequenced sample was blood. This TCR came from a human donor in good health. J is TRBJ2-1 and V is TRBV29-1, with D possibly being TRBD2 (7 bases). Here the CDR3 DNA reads TGCAGCGCCCACGGCGGGGGCCCCTACAATGAGCAGTTCTTC. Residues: CSAHGGGPYNEQFF.